These 26 T cell receptor beta chains originate from one sample sequenced in a study of human T cells and chemical hapten exposure. Time point of the sample: patch test 2, 6 weeks after DPC sensitization. Treatment indicated: therapeutic diphenylcyclopropenone sensitization with weekly scalp DPC. TCRdb redid the calling of the RACE reads with MiXCR, one entry per CDR3 protein. Of under 85,000 distinct CDR3 sequences listed, 9% to 12% were seen once; the top ten hold around 7%. The source was whole blood, collected in connection with sensitization to the hapten diphenylcyclopropenone (DPC). The receptor set was obtained from a woman between 45 and 65 years old with alopecia areata. Some clones in this sample may be carry-over from other donors' samples.

The genes are TRBV12-3 or TRBV12-4 and TRBJ2-2, with 8 bases identical to TRBD1. The CDR3 length is 16 residues. Unmatched junction bases numbered 4, after V lost 3 bases and J lost 1 base. The CDR3 spells CASSFAGTGNTGELFF. Written as DNA, the CDR3 is TGTGCCAGCAGTTTTGCCGGGACAGGGAACACCGGGGAGCTGTTTTTT.

The sample holds many counts of this clonotype. This chain connects TRBV19 to TRBJ2-1; D possibly corresponds to TRBD1 (6 bases). Germline V gene lookup returns CDR1 LNHDA and CDR2 SQIVND (reference sequence). The V and J ends lost 7 bases and 0 bases respectively, with 13 bases between them. The CDR3 has 15 amino acids. CDR3 bases: TGTGCCAGTAACTTAGACAGGAGCTCCTACAATGAGCAGTTCTTC. Amino acid sequence: CASNLDRSSYNEQFF. The full variable domain, with the rest looked up from reference TRBV19 and TRBJ2-1, is DGGITQSPKYLFRKEGQNVTLSCEQNLNHDAMYWYRQDPGQGLRLIYYSQIVNDFQKGDIAEGYSVSREKKESFPLTVTSAQKNPTAFYLCASNLDRSSYNEQFFGPGTRLTVL.

On this clonotype: This may arise from a read error, as a much more abundant clone is one base away. The CDR3 sequence: CSAKRQGNQHQHF. CDR3 sequence (DNA): TGCAGTGCTAAACGACAGGGTAATCAGCACCAGCATTTT. This chain joins TRBV20-1 and TRBJ1-5, with 7 bases fitting TRBD1. The germline V gene has CDR1 DFQATT and CDR2 SNEGSKA (reference sequence). This CDR3 has 13 residues.

This clonotype was recorded at least ten times. The chain carries TRBV10-3 and TRBJ2-5, with D perhaps assigned TRBD1 or TRBD2 (6 bases each). V was clipped by 11 bases and J by 5 bases, with 15 bases between them. CDR1 ENHRY and CDR2 SYGVKD come from the germline V gene. The CDR3 has 12 residues. CDR3 residues: CASGDSRETQYF. The CDR3 DNA reads as TGTGCCTCAGGGGACTCGCGGGAGACCCAGTACTTC.

This clonotype was observed at least ten times. The V gene is TRBV6-4, the J gene TRBJ2-1; 9 nucleotides match TRBD2. Germline V gene lookup returns CDR1 MRHNA and CDR2 SNTAGT. Germline trimming cut 5 bases from V and 4 bases from J; bases unmatched to any gene: 3. The CDR3 contains 14 residues. The CDR3 protein is CASSPTSGYNEQFF. CDR3 bases: TGTGCCAGCAGTCCGACTAGCGGATACAATGAGCAGTTCTTC.

This clonotype was counted only a few times. V gene TRBV12-3 or TRBV12-4 combines with J gene TRBJ1-1, with D maybe TRBD1 (6 bases). V was clipped by 2 bases and J by 1 base, with 8 bases between them. CDR3 length equals 14 residues. The CDR3 region has the DNA TGTGCCAGCAGTTTACAGGGGACGAACACTGAAGCTTTCTTT. Its translation is CASSLQGTNTEAFF.

This clonotype was detected ten times or more. The rearrangement links TRBV30 to TRBJ1-2; TRBD1 aligns across 9 bases. Unmatched junction bases numbered 5, after V lost 3 bases and J lost 6 bases. There are 13 residues in the CDR3. Germline V gives CDR1 GTSNPN, CDR2 SVGIG (reference sequence). CDR3 sequence (DNA): TGTGCCTGGAGCCCCGGGACAGGGAATGGCTACACCTTC. It specifies CAWSPGTGNGYTF.

The table lists this clonotype with a few counts. V gene TRBV18 combines with J gene TRBJ1-1, with D perhaps TRBD1 (5 bases). This CDR3 has 15 amino acids. V gave up 3 bases and J gave up 3 bases, with 14 bases separating them. The germline gives CDR1 KGHSH, CDR2 LQKENI. The CDR3 here is CASSPRGRVDTEAFF. CDR3 in DNA: TGTGCCAGCTCACCCCGGGGCAGGGTTGACACTGAAGCTTTCTTT.

The table lists this clonotype with a few counts. The J gene is TRBJ1-4, the V gene TRBV5-1; a weak D match, TRBD1 (6 bases). CDR3 size: 15 residues. Trimming cost V 4 bases and J 7 bases, with 17 bases left between them. Germline V gene data show CDR1 as SGHRS and CDR2 as YFSETQ. The CDR3 region has the DNA TGCGCCAGCAGCGTTTCGTCAGGGGTCGGTGAAAAACTGTTTTTT. Encoded protein: CASSVSSGVGEKLFF.

Comment on this clonotype: This may be a read error, as it is one base from a much larger clone. This sequence joins TRBV28 and TRBJ1-5; possibly TRBD1 for D (6 bases). The germline V gene encodes CDR1 MDHEN and CDR2 SYDVKM. The CDR3 covers 14 residues. CDR3: CASRGGNGKQPQHF. The DNA for the CDR3 is TGTGCCAGCAGAGGGGGGAACGGCAAACAGCCCCAGCATTTT.

The rearrangement uses TRBV18 and TRBJ2-7; either TRBD1 or TRBD2 may supply D (5 bases each). Trimming cost V 6 bases and J 5 bases, with 17 bases left between them. The CDR3 sequence is 14 residues long. CDR1 is KGHSH and CDR2 is LQKENI in the germline V gene. The CDR3 sequence is CASSSLEGRDEQYF. For the CDR3, the DNA is TGTGCCAGCTCCTCACTCGAGGGCAGGGACGAGCAGTACTTC.

Many counts were recorded for this clonotype. The gene calls are TRBV29-1 and TRBJ2-1; 8 bases are shared with TRBD2. The germline V gene has CDR1 SQVTM and CDR2 ANQGSEA. V dropped 4 bases and J dropped 3; count of bases not matched to a gene: 2. CDR3 length: 13 residues. For the CDR3, the DNA is TGCAGCGTTGTTGCGGGAGGCTACAATGAGCAGTTCTTC. As protein: CSVVAGGYNEQFF.

The gene calls are TRBV10-2 and TRBJ1-2; D gene uncertain. Between the trimmed V and J ends, which lost 0 bases and 4 bases, there was a span of 9 bases. Germline V CDR1 and CDR2: WSHSY, SAAADI. This CDR3 contains 14 residues. CDR3 residues: CASSESTGTYGYTF. CDR3 bases: TGCGCCAGCAGTGAGTCGACGGGAACCTATGGCTACACCTTC.

This chain links TRBV7-2 with TRBJ1-6, with a possible D match to TRBD1 (6 bases). The CDR3 has 15 amino acids. V was cut by 1 base and J by 9 bases, with 13 bases left in between. CDR1 SGHTA and CDR2 FQGNSA come from the germline V gene. The CDR3: CASSLERTVGSPLHF. The CDR3 DNA reads TGTGCCAGCAGCTTAGAACGGACAGTGGGTTCACCCCTCCACTTT.

This clonotype came up many times. This chain links TRBV7-9 with TRBJ2-5, with a weak D call TRBD1 (6 bases). The CDR3 has 13 residues. The germline V gene encodes CDR1 SEHNR and CDR2 FQNEAQ (reference sequence). Trimming stripped 3 bases from V and 3 bases from J, with 8 bases between. CDR3 sequence (DNA): TGTGCCAGCAGCTTCGCAGGGGAAGAGACCCAGTACTTC. This sequence encodes CASSFAGEETQYF.

The J gene is TRBJ2-1, the V gene TRBV6-5; 9 positions agree with TRBD1. CDR1 is MNHEY, CDR2 SVGAGI, per germline. The J segment lost 16 bases and the V segment lost 7 bases, leaving 8 bases of the junction unmatched. The CDR3 sequence is 11 residues long. CDR3 nucleotides: TGTGCCAGCAACAATCCGGGACAGGGCTTCTTC. It codes for CASNNPGQGFF.

The chain has TRBV3-1 and TRBJ1-1; D ambiguous. CDR1 and CDR2 (germline): LGHDT, YNNKEL (reference sequence). The CDR3 has 11 residues. V lost 1 base to trimming and J lost 7 bases, with 4 bases between them. The CDR3: CASSQGFEAFF. In DNA form, the CDR3 reads TGTGCCAGCAGCCAAGGGTTTGAAGCTTTCTTT.

This clonotype was recorded at least ten times. J is TRBJ2-5 and V is TRBV18, with TRBD1 identical over 9 bases. Germline loops: CDR1 KGHSH, CDR2 LQKENI. Germline trimming cut 2 bases from V and 1 base from J; bases unmatched to any gene: 8. CDR3 length: 17 amino acids. The CDR3 sequence is CASSPRGQGEVQETQYF. The CDR3 DNA sequence: TGTGCCAGCTCACCAAGGGGACAGGGTGAAGTCCAAGAGACCCAGTACTTC. The whole variable domain, filled in from reference TRBV18 and TRBJ2-5, reads NAGVMQNPRHLVRRRGQEARLRCSPMKGHSHVYWYRQLPEEGLKFMVYLQKENIIDESGMPKERFSAEFPKEGPSILRIQQVVRGDSAAYFCASSPRGQGEVQETQYFGPGTRLLVL.

This clonotype was seen many times. This sequence joins TRBV5-4 and TRBJ2-6, with D unclear. CDR1 and CDR2 (germline): SGHNT, YYREEE (reference sequence). This CDR3 is built from 17 residues. Trimming removed 4 bases at V and 0 bases at J, with 14 bases between. CDR3 region: CASSPPERLSGANVLTF. In DNA, the CDR3 is TGTGCCAGCAGCCCGCCCGAACGGCTCTCTGGGGCCAACGTCCTGACTTTC.

This clonotype was counted at least ten times. V and J are TRBV7-6 and TRBJ2-1; D gene uncertain. V was shortened by 5 bases and J by 4 bases, with 12 bases between the two germline ends. The germline CDR1 and CDR2 sequences are SGHVS and FNYEAQ. This CDR3 is built from 14 residues. For the CDR3, the DNA is TGTGCCAGCAGCCCGCGCCTTGTTTACAATGAGCAGTTCTTC. Residues: CASSPRLVYNEQFF.

The V and J genes are TRBV20-1 and TRBJ2-1; 8 bases are a match to TRBD2. Per germline, CDR1 DFQATT and CDR2 SNEGSKA (reference sequence). Unmatched junction bases numbered 13, after V lost 5 bases and J lost 7 bases. The CDR3 has 15 amino acids. As DNA, the CDR3 is TGCAGTGCTCCGACCTTAGCGGGAATGTGGAATGAGCAGTTCTTC. Translating gives CSAPTLAGMWNEQFF.

This clonotype was found many times. V usage is TRBV6-4 and J usage is TRBJ2-3, with D perhaps matching TRBD1 (5 bases). The ends were cut back, 4 bases at V and 4 bases at J, with 9 bases in the middle. The CDR3 sequence is 13 residues long. The V gene's germline CDR1 is MRHNA and CDR2 SNTAGT. This CDR3 is CASSVDTSDTQYF. CDR3 nucleotide sequence: TGTGCCAGCAGTGTGGACACCTCAGATACGCAGTATTTT.

This clonotype occurred many times. The chain employs TRBV7-9 and TRBJ1-2, with D unresolved. Germline CDR1 is SEHNR and CDR2 is FQNEAQ (reference sequence). The V and J ends lost 1 base and 4 bases respectively, with 10 bases between them. This CDR3 region has 14 residues. CDR3 region: CASSLVGAGYGYTF. CDR3 bases: TGTGCCAGCAGCTTAGTTGGAGCAGGCTATGGCTACACCTTC.

This clonotype was seen repeatedly, ten times or more. The chain uses TRBV7-9 and TRBJ2-5; D possibly uses TRBD1 or TRBD2 (5 bases each). With 6 bases removed from V and 8 bases from J, the gap between germline ends came to 19 bases. There are 14 residues in the CDR3. CDR1 SEHNR and CDR2 FQNEAQ come from the germline V gene (reference sequence). The CDR3 nucleotides read TGTGCCAGCAGATCTGATCGGGGACCTGACACCCAGTACTTC. It encodes CASRSDRGPDTQYF.

Comment on this clonotype: This could be a read error, since a much larger clone is one nucleotide away. This chain connects TRBV29-1 to TRBJ1-1, with D unresolved. The CDR3 covers 13 residues. The V end was cut by 0 bases, the J end by 4 bases, with 9 bases between. CDR1 SQVTM and CDR2 ANQGSEA come from the germline V gene. The CDR3 DNA is TGCAGCGTTGAAGACATGGGCGGCACTGAAGCTTTCTTT. Amino acid sequence: CSVEDMGGTEAFF.

This clonotype was seen repeatedly, ten times or more. J is TRBJ2-1 and V is TRBV27; 7 bases agree with TRBD2. Germline CDR1 is MNHEY and CDR2 is SMNVEV (reference sequence). J was trimmed by 7 bases and V by 5 bases; bases with no gene match: 11. This CDR3 has 15 amino acids. The CDR3 is CASSTIIAGLNEQFF. In DNA, the CDR3 is TGTGCCAGCAGTACTATCATAGCGGGCCTGAATGAGCAGTTCTTC.